One T cell receptor beta chain is described in this entry. Its target is unknown. TCRdb's table, derived via immunoSEQ multiplex PCR, lists solely in-frame clones and lacks some. The data show 5,000 or so clones, with about 92% seen just once and under 2% held by the top ten. This sample is drawn from a study of brain T cells in children with intractable seizures. Study results and limitations: Only CDR3 sequence similarity suggested viral specificity, without known HCMV serostatus. Top 50 brain clonotypes included both public and private clones. Pre- and post-surgery blood differed in depth, so pre-surgery absences may be undersampling.

Only cases whose brain tissue showed the highest T cell transcript signatures were sequenced. In germline, CDR1 is SGHRS, CDR2 YFSETQ. This CDR3 is 14 amino acids long. The ends were cut back, 2 bases at V and 9 bases at J, with 15 bases in the middle. The sequences come from resected brain tissue, collected at surgery. The chain combines TRBV5-1 with TRBJ2-1, with D perhaps matching TRBD1 (6 bases). The TCR was taken from a boy less than two years old with focal cortical dysplasia and intractable seizures. DNA of the CDR3: TGCGCCAGCAGCTTAAGACAGGTAGGTAGTGAGCAGTTCTTC. It yields the protein CASSLRQVGSEQFF.